A single T cell receptor (beta chain) is shown here with its context. This specimen comes from a study of OX40 agonist ivuxolimab in advanced cancers. V was clipped by 2 bases and J by 0 bases, with 10 bases between them. Germline V gene lookup returns CDR1 SGHNT and CDR2 YYREEE (reference sequence). The CDR3 runs to 15 residues. Assay used: immunoSEQ multiplex PCR; TCRdb lists only in-frame clones, some missing. The sample records roughly 79,000 clones, 70% to 90% being singletons. This TCR derives from an adult with an advanced solid tumor such as melanoma, head and neck, liver or kidney cancer. The sample was CD4+ or CD8+ T cells sorted from blood, taken in a trial of the OX40 agonist ivuxolimab. The rearrangement links TRBV5-4 to TRBJ2-3; no definite D call. CDR3 region: CASSLRQASTDTQYF. CDR3 DNA: TGTGCCAGCAGCTTAAGGCAAGCGAGCACAGATACGCAGTATTTT. The full variable domain, in which reference TRBV5-4 and TRBJ2-3 provide the parts outside the CDR3, is ETGVTQSPTHLIKTRGQQVTLRCSSQSGHNTVSWYQQALGQGPQFIFQYYREEENGRGNFPPRFSGLQFPNYSSELNVNALELDDSALYLCASSLRQASTDTQYFGPGTRLTVL.